These 5 T cell receptor beta chains share one sample of origin, sequenced in a study of vaccination effects on CD4 cells after COVID-19. Scientists isolated CD4+ T cells after an approximately 10-day culture period ended. Two doses of BNT162b2 or mRNA-1273 vaccine were administered to participants. Their specific antigens are unknown. Sequenced by immunoSEQ multiplex PCR; TCRdb stores in-frame clones only, minus some. The sample records more than 60,000 clones, about 74% being singletons. The sequencing here drew on CD4+ T cells from PBMCs cultured without peptide, taken after COVID-19 vaccination. These receptors were obtained from a human donor who received a COVID-19 vaccine.

V and J are TRBV5-8 and TRBJ2-3; TRBD1 might be the D (5 bases). V was trimmed by 0 bases and J by 1 base, leaving 15 bases between them. Germline CDR1 reads SGHTS; CDR2 reads YDEGEE. The CDR3 is 17 amino acids. The CDR3 DNA reads as TGTGCCAGCAGCTTGGTCAGGGCCGGGCGCGGCACAGATACGCAGTATTTT. Protein: CASSLVRAGRGTDTQYF.

This rearrangement joins TRBV5-1 to TRBJ1-2, with D tentatively TRBD1 (5 bases). Trimming took 0 bases from V and 5 from J, leaving 14 bases between them. Germline loops: CDR1 SGHRS, CDR2 YFSETQ. The CDR3 loop spans 15 amino acids. The CDR3 loop reads CASSLGAGMEYGYTF. CDR3 bases: TGCGCCAGCAGCTTGGGAGCAGGGATGGAGTATGGCTACACCTTC.

In this sample, this clone turned up a few times. The CDR3 here is CASYGTGRHNEQFF. The CDR3, as DNA: TGTGCCAGCTATGGGACAGGGCGCCACAATGAGCAGTTCTTC. The chain couples TRBV7-9 to TRBJ2-1; 9 bases are shared with TRBD1. This CDR3 has 14 residues. Germline V CDR1 and CDR2: SEHNR, FQNEAQ (reference sequence). The junction had 7 bases not matched to a gene; V was cut back by 8 bases and J by 5 bases.

A single count supports this clone. The chain uses TRBV9 and TRBJ2-5; TRBD2 matches at 7 bases. With 2 bases clipped from V and 6 bases from J, the junction kept 7 bases outside the gene matches. Germline V CDR1 and CDR2: SGDLS, YYNGEE. This CDR3 has 14 amino acids. The DNA of the CDR3 is TGTGCCAGCAGCGTTGGGGGGGAAGGAAAGACCCAGTACTTC. Amino acid sequence: CASSVGGEGKTQYF.

This clone was seen a single time. V gene TRBV5-1 combines with J gene TRBJ1-4; TRBD1 matches 7 bases. CDR3 length: 14 residues. Germline loops: CDR1 SGHRS, CDR2 YFSETQ. V gave up 4 bases and J gave up 5 bases; unmatched junction bases: 5. The CDR3 nucleotides read TGCGCCAGCAGCGTAGGGGGCGGGAATGAAAAACTGTTTTTT. Its translation is CASSVGGGNEKLFF.